The rows below give T cell receptor beta chains drawn from one sample of a study of blood T cells in healthy people across ages. TCRdb ran MiXCR on the 5' RACE reads and lists one entry per CDR3 protein. This sample carries about 1.6 million distinct CDR3 sequences, about 31% of them seen once, and the ten largest clones take 11%. What was sequenced was blood. These TCRs come from a woman aged 25 to 39 in good health. The CDR3 runs from the conserved cysteine through the conserved F or W. Each record gives: D gene, J gene, clone size, V gene, CDR3 DNA, CDR3 protein. The D gene is left open where the match is weak. Rows give clone size only sometimes, using once, few, many, or a class for an expanded clone.

. TRBJ2-3 . TRBV20-1 TGCAGTGTACTTTGGGCCGGGACAGATACGCAGTATTTT CSVLWAGTDTQYF
. TRBJ2-7 few TRBV21-1 TGTGCCAGCAGCAAAGCGGCGGGGCGATTCCCCTACGAGCAGTACTTC CASSKAAGRFPYEQYF
. TRBJ2-7 many TRBV20-1 TGCAGTGCGAGTCTGTCCCGGTGGGACGAGCAGTACTTC CSASLSRWDEQYF
. TRBJ1-2 . TRBV28 TGTGCCAGCAGTTTACTTCGTCGGCAGGGGTATGGCTACACCTTC CASSLLRRQGYGYTF
TRBD2 TRBJ2-1 few TRBV24-1 TGTGCCACCAGTGATCCCGGGACTAGCGGGAGCCATGAGCAGTTCTTC CATSDPGTSGSHEQFF
. TRBJ1-2 . TRBV6-6 TGTGCCAGCAGTTACTCAGCCATAATAGGGAACTATGGCTACACCTTC CASSYSAIIGNYGYTF
. TRBJ1-5 few TRBV29-1 TGCAGCGTCCTCGGTCCCCTCAATCAGCCCCAGCATTTT CSVLGPLNQPQHF
TRBD2 TRBJ2-7 . TRBV5-1 TGCGCCAGCAGCTTGGACGAGGGACTAGACATGTACGAGCAGTACTTC CASSLDEGLDMYEQYF
TRBD2 TRBJ2-3 few TRBV30 TGTGCCTGGAGTCCCACTAGCGGAGGGGATACGCAGTATTTT CAWSPTSGGDTQYF
. TRBJ2-3 few TRBV7-3 TGTGCCAGCAGCCAGGTCGGGAGCCGAGGGGGAGATACGCAGTATTTT CASSQVGSRGGDTQYF
. TRBJ1-4 once TRBV13 TGTGCCAGCAGCTTAGGAGCCTCCAGGGATCCGCAGAGTAATGAAAAACTGTTTTTT CASSLGASRDPQSNEKLFF
. TRBJ2-7 many TRBV29-1 TGCAGCGTTGACCCTTACGAGCAGTACTTC CSVDPYEQYF
TRBD1 TRBJ2-3 many TRBV7-2 TGTGCCAGCAGCTTAGGGGACAGGAGCACAGATACGCAGTATTTT CASSLGDRSTDTQYF
TRBD1 TRBJ1-1 . TRBV4-1 TGCGCCAGCAGCCAAGTCACAGGGGGCTTTGTGGCTTTCTTT CASSQVTGGFVAFF
. TRBJ2-3 few TRBV7-6 TGTGCCAGCAGCTTAGGGGGCAGGGACTCTAGCACAGATACGCAGTATTTT CASSLGGRDSSTDTQYF
. TRBJ2-5 many TRBV5-1 TGCGCCAGCAGCTTGGAATCACAAGCGGAATACCAAGAGACCCAGTACTTC CASSLESQAEYQETQYF
TRBD1 TRBJ1-6 . TRBV20-1 TGCAGTGCTAGGCCGACAGGGCCTGAGAATTCACCCCTCCACTTT CSARPTGPENSPLHF
TRBD2 TRBJ2-5 many TRBV20-1 TGCAGTGCTTCGACTAGCGGGGGGGCGAAGGAGACCCAGTACTTC CSASTSGGAKETQYF
. TRBJ2-7 . TRBV6-5 TGTGCCAGCAGCCGCCGTGCGTCAGAGGGGGAGCAGTACTTC CASSRRASEGEQYF
. TRBJ1-2 many TRBV29-1 TGCAGCGTTGGGTCTGGGGATATCGGCGGCTACACCTTC CSVGSGDIGGYTF
. TRBJ2-3 . TRBV5-1 TGCGCCAGCAGCTTCGACGGGATTCGGACAGATACGCAGTATTTT CASSFDGIRTDTQYF
TRBD2 TRBJ2-1 few TRBV5-1 TGCGCCAGCAGCAATCGGCTGAATGCGGCGGGGGATTCCCAGGAGGTAGGGCAGTTCTTC CASSNRLNAAGDSQEVGQFF
. TRBJ1-1 few TRBV6-1 TGTGCCAGCAGTGATGGAGGGGATTCTAACACTGAAGCTTTCTTT CASSDGGDSNTEAFF
. TRBJ2-3 few TRBV7-3 TGTGCCAGCAGTGTTTCGGGGGGCGGGGGAGATACGCAGTATTTT CASSVSGGGGDTQYF
. TRBJ1-5 few TRBV7-9 TGTGCCAGCAGCTGGGACAATCAGCCCCAGCATTTT CASSWDNQPQHF
. TRBJ2-3 few TRBV7-9 TGTGCCAGCAGCTTAGTCAAGGGCTCAGGAGATACGCAGTATTTT CASSLVKGSGDTQYF
TRBD2 TRBJ2-7 few TRBV12-3/TRBV12-4 TGTGCCAGCGCCCTGGGGGGAGGGTTGAGTGGCGAGCAGTACTTC CASALGGGLSGEQYF
. TRBJ2-7 . TRBV15 TGTGCCACCAGCAGACGCCCGGGGGACCTGTCCTACGAGCAGTACTTC CATSRRPGDLSYEQYF
. TRBJ1-4 few TRBV20-1 TGCAGTGCTATTGTCCTTCTTGAGGAAAAACTGTTTTTT CSAIVLLEEKLFF